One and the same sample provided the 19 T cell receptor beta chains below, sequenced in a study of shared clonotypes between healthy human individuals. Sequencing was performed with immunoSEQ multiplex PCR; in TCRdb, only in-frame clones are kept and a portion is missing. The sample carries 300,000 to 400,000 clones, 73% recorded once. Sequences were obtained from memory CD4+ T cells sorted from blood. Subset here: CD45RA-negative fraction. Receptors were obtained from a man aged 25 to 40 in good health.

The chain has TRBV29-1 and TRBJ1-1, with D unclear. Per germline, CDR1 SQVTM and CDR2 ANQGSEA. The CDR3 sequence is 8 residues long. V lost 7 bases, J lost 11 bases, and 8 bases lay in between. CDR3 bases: TGCAGCGATGTTAGGGCTTTCTTT. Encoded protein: CSDVRAFF.

CDR3: CASSFAGTSGSSYEQYF. DNA for the CDR3: TGTGCCAGCAGTTTCGCGGGGACTAGCGGGAGCTCCTACGAGCAGTACTTC. The chain recombines TRBV28 with TRBJ2-7; 14 nucleotides align to TRBD2. The CDR3 runs to 17 residues. CDR1 is MDHEN and CDR2 is SYDVKM in the germline V gene. V lost 3 bases and J lost 0; bases outside the gene matches: 4.

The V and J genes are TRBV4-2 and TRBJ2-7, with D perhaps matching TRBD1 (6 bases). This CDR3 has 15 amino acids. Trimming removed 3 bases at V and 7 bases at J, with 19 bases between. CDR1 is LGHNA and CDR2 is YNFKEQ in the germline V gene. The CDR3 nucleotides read TGTGCCAGCAGCCAGAGGGACCTACAGGGCTGGGAGCAGTACTTC. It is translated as CASSQRDLQGWEQYF.

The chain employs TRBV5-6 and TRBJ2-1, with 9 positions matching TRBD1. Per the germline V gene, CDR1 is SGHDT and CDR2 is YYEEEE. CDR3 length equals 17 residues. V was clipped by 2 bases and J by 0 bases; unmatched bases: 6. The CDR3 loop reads CASSLTGGLFSYNEQFF. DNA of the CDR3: TGTGCCAGCAGCTTAACAGGGGGCTTATTCTCCTACAATGAGCAGTTCTTC.

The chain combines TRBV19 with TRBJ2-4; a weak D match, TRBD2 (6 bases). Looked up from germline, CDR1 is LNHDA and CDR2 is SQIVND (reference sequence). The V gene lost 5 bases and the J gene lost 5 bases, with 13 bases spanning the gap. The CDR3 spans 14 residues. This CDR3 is CASSPGGGENIQYF. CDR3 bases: TGTGCCAGTAGTCCCGGGGGTGGTGAAAACATTCAGTACTTC.

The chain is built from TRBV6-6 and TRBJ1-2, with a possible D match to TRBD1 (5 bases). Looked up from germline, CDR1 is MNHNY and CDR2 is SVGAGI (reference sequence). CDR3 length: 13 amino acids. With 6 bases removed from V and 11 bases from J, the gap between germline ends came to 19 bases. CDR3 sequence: CASRSNDGGGYTF. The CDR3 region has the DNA TGTGCCAGCAGATCTAACGACGGGGGAGGTTACACCTTC.

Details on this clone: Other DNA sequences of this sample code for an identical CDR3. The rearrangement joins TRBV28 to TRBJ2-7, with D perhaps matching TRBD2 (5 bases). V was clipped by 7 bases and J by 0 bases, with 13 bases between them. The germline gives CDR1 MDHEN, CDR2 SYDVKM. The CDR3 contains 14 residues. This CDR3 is CASTPSGISYEQYF. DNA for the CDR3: TGTGCCAGCACCCCGTCGGGGATCTCCTACGAGCAGTACTTC.

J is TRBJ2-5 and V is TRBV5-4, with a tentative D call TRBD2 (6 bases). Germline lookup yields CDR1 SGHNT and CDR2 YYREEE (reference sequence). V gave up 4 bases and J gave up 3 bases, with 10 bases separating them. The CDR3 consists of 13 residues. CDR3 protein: CASSPREKETQYF. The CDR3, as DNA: TGTGCCAGCAGCCCCCGGGAGAAAGAGACCCAGTACTTC.

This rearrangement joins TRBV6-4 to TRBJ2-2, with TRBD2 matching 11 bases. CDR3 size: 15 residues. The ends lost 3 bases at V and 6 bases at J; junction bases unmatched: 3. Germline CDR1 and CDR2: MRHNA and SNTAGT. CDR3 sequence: CASSELAGVAGELFF. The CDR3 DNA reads TGTGCCAGCAGTGAACTAGCGGGAGTCGCCGGGGAGCTGTTTTTT.

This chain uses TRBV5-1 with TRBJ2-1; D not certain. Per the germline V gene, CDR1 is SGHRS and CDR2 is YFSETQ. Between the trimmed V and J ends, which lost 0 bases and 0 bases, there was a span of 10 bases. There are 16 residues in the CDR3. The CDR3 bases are TGCGCCAGCAGCTTGGAGGGCCAGAGCTCCTACAATGAGCAGTTCTTC. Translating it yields CASSLEGQSSYNEQFF.

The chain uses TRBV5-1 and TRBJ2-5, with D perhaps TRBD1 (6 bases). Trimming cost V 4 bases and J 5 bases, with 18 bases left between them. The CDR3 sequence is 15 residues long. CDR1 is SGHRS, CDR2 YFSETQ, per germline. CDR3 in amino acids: CASSEGGSRTETQYF. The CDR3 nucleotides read TGCGCCAGCAGCGAAGGGGGTTCGAGGACTGAGACCCAGTACTTC.

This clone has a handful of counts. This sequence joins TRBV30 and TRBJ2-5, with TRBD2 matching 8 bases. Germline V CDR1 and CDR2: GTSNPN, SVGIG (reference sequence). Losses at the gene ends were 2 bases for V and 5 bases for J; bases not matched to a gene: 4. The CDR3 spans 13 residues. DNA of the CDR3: TGTGCCTGGAGTTCGGGGGGGTCTGAGACCCAGTACTTC. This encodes CAWSSGGSETQYF.

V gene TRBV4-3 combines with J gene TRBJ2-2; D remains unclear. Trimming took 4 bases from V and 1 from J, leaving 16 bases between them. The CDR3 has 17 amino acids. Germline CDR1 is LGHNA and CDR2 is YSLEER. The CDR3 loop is CASSPTSNDMNTGELFF. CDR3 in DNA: TGCGCCAGCAGCCCGACGAGCAATGACATGAACACCGGGGAGCTGTTTTTT.

Written as DNA, the CDR3 is TGTGCCAGTAGTTGGGCGGATAGCACAGATACGCAGTATTTT. As protein: CASSWADSTDTQYF. V is TRBV19 and J is TRBJ2-3, with D uncertain. V gave up 5 bases and J gave up 0 bases, with 9 bases separating them. Germline CDR1 reads LNHDA; CDR2 reads SQIVND (reference sequence). The CDR3 loop spans 14 amino acids. Complete variable domain (other parts from reference TRBV19 and TRBJ2-3): DGGITQSPKYLFRKEGQNVTLSCEQNLNHDAMYWYRQDPGQGLRLIYYSQIVNDFQKGDIAEGYSVSREKKESFPLTVTSAQKNPTAFYLCASSWADSTDTQYFGPGTRLTVL.

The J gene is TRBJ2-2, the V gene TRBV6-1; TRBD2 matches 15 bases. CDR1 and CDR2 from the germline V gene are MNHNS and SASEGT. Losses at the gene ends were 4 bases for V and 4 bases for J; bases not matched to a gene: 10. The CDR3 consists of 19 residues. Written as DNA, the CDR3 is TGTGCCAGCAGTGCATACGGACTAGCGGGAGGGTTGGGCACCGGGGAGCTGTTTTTT. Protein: CASSAYGLAGGLGTGELFF.

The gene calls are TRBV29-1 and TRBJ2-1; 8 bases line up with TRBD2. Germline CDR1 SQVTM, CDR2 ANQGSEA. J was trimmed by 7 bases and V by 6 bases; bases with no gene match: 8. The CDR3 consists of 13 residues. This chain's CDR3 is CSVEVSSGNEQFF. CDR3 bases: TGCAGCGTCGAGGTGTCTAGCGGGAATGAGCAGTTCTTC.

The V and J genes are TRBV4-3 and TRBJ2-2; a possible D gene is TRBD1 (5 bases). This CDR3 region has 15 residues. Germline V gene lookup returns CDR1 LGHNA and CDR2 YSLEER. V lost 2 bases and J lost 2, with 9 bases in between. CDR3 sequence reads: CASSQRQGNTGELFF. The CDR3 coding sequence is TGCGCCAGCAGCCAAAGGCAGGGAAACACCGGGGAGCTGTTTTTT.

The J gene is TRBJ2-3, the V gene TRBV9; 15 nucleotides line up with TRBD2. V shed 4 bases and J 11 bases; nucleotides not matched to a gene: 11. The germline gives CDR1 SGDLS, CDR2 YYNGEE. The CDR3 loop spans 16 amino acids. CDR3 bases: TGTGCCAGCAGCCCCCGGACTAGCGGGAGGGTGTTCGAGCAGTATTTT. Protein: CASSPRTSGRVFEQYF. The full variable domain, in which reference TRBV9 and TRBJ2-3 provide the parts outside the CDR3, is DSGVTQTPKHLITATGQRVTLRCSPRSGDLSVYWYQQSLDQGLQFLIQYYNGEERAKGNILERFSAQQFPDLHSELNLSSLELGDSALYFCASSPRTSGRVFEQYFGPGTRLTVL.

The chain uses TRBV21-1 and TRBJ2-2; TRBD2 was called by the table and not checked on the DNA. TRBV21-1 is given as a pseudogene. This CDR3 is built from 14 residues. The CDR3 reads CAGRGKGTTGELFF. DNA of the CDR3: TGTGCCGGGCGGGGGAAAGGGACCACCGGGGAGCTGTTTTTT.